These 17 T cell receptor beta chains came from one sample sequenced in a study of neurological immune-mediated disorders (dated by TCRdb to about 2019). Library prep was done by 5' RACE. Data came from an Illumina HiSeq 2500. The public sequencing data were trimmed at Q25 with fastp and processed into clonotypes with MiXCR by TCRdb, which kept only in-frame beta chains. Every distinct CDR3 protein forms one entry, paired with its most common genes and DNA. The sample table records 69,000 or so distinct CDR3 sequences; around 5% of these occur just once. 2.2% of the sample is in the top ten clones. Sequenced material: PBMCs. The receptors here all came from a woman in her seventies with multiple sclerosis.

This clonotype was recorded many times. This chain uses TRBV5-1 with TRBJ1-1; D is unclear. The V and J ends lost 0 bases and 3 bases respectively, with 6 bases between them. Germline assignment: CDR1 SGHRS and CDR2 YFSETQ. CDR3 length: 13 amino acids. The CDR3 protein is CASSLGSDTEAFF. The CDR3 nucleotides are TGCGCCAGCAGCTTGGGGTCCGACACTGAAGCTTTCTTT.

This clonotype was detected many times. This rearrangement joins TRBV12-3 or TRBV12-4 to TRBJ1-5, with D uncertain. The V end was cut by 2 bases, the J end by 0 bases, with 8 bases between. The CDR3 extends over 15 amino acids. The CDR3 bases are TGTGCCAGCAGTTTATGGAGAGATAGCAATCAGCCCCAGCATTTT. It translates to CASSLWRDSNQPQHF.

This clonotype was counted at least ten times. The rearrangement links TRBV10-3 to TRBJ2-7; D tentatively reads TRBD1 or TRBD2 (5 bases each). The germline CDR1 and CDR2 sequences are ENHRY and SYGVKD. The CDR3 sequence is 14 residues long. V dropped 4 bases and J dropped 2 bases, with 12 bases sitting between them. This CDR3 reads CAISAGTRAYEQYF. In DNA, the CDR3 is TGTGCCATCAGTGCGGGGACCCGAGCCTACGAGCAGTACTTC.

The table lists this clonotype with many counts. This chain links TRBV20-1 with TRBJ2-5; possibly TRBD2 for D (7 bases). CDR3 length equals 12 residues. V was trimmed by 6 bases and J by 9 bases, leaving 17 bases between them. Germline loops: CDR1 DFQATT, CDR2 SNEGSKA (reference sequence). CDR3 loop: CSALGGRGAQYF. CDR3 coding DNA: TGCAGTGCCCTAGGGGGGAGGGGGGCCCAGTACTTC.

This clonotype was picked up many times. The V and J genes are TRBV20-1 and TRBJ2-3; TRBD2 matches at 11 bases. J gave up 6 bases and V 2 bases, and 16 bases lay outside the gene matches. The CDR3 has 18 amino acids. CDR1 is DFQATT, CDR2 SNEGSKA, per germline (reference sequence). As DNA, the CDR3 is TGCAGTGCTAGACCTACCTCTAGCGGGAGGTGGTTGGCGGATACGCAGTATTTT. It is translated as CSARPTSSGRWLADTQYF.

This clonotype was found many times. The CDR3 loop reads CASSFGAGTSNTEAFF. The CDR3 DNA reads as TGTGCCAGCAGCTTTGGGGCGGGGACCTCGAACACTGAAGCTTTCTTT. The chain is built from TRBV7-6 and TRBJ1-1; TRBD1 might be the D (5 bases). The CDR3 covers 16 residues. Trimming removed 3 bases from V and 1 base from J, with 15 bases in between. CDR1 SGHVS and CDR2 FNYEAQ come from the germline V gene.

This clonotype has at least ten counts. The chain has TRBV4-3 and TRBJ2-1, with TRBD2 matching over 12 bases. Per germline, CDR1 LGHNA and CDR2 YSLEER. V was clipped by 1 base and J by 12 bases; unmatched bases: 4. The CDR3 runs to 14 residues. CDR3 sequence (DNA): TGCGCCAGCAGCCAAGTGACTAGCGGGAGTGTGCAGTTCTTC. It is translated as CASSQVTSGSVQFF.

This clonotype has ten or more counts. V is TRBV21-1 and J is TRBJ2-5; the DNA was not compared with TRBD2, the D call given in the table. TRBV21-1 is designated a pseudogene. The CDR3 runs 14 residues. CDR3 coding DNA: TGTGCCAGCAGCAACCTAGCGGGAGAAGAGACCCAGTACTTC. Protein sequence: CASSNLAGEETQYF.

Within the sample, this clonotype is medium-sized (0.01 to 0.1%). The chain couples TRBV4-1 to TRBJ1-1, with a possible D match to TRBD1 (5 bases). The CDR3 has 14 residues. CDR1 MGHRA and CDR2 YSYEKL come from the germline V gene. The V and J ends lost 3 bases and 3 bases respectively, with 11 bases between them. The CDR3 loop is CASSQTTVYTEAFF. The DNA for the CDR3 is TGCGCCAGCAGCCAGACGACAGTCTACACTGAAGCTTTCTTT.

This clonotype was counted ten times or more. The genes are TRBV20-1 and TRBJ1-3; no clear D. V was clipped by 5 bases and J by 0 bases, with 11 bases between them. CDR1 and CDR2 (germline): DFQATT, SNEGSKA (reference sequence). The CDR3 runs 14 residues. This CDR3 reads CSASDWGSGNTIYF. In DNA, the CDR3 is TGCAGTGCTTCCGACTGGGGCTCTGGAAACACCATATATTTT.

The chain couples TRBV12-3 or TRBV12-4 to TRBJ2-4, with TRBD2 identical over 11 bases. The V gene end was trimmed by 3 bases and the J gene end by 2 bases; junction bases not matched to a gene: 3. CDR3 length equals 16 residues. The CDR3 protein is CASSFTSGSPKNIQYF. The CDR3 bases are TGTGCCAGCAGTTTCACTAGCGGGAGCCCCAAAAACATTCAGTACTTC.

This clonotype has just one count. A much larger clone differs by one base, so this may be a read error. The rearrangement joins TRBV2 to TRBJ1-3; possibly TRBD1 for D (5 bases). CDR1 and CDR2 (germline): SNHLY, FYNNEI. There are 13 residues in the CDR3. In DNA form, the CDR3 reads TGTGCCAGCGGGGAGACAGATCAGCACACCACATATTTT. It yields the protein CASGETDQHTTYF.

This clonotype was counted at least ten times. The rearrangement joins TRBV7-9 to TRBJ1-2, with D possibly TRBD1 on 6 matching bases. Looked up from germline, CDR1 is SEHNR and CDR2 is FQNEAQ (reference sequence). The CDR3 runs to 16 residues. Trimming shortened V by 1 base and J by 6 bases, and 18 bases separated the two germline ends. CDR3 loop: CASSLGGGDMYHGYTF. CDR3 in DNA: TGTGCCAGCAGCTTAGGGGGGGGGGACATGTACCATGGCTACACCTTC.

This clonotype was seen repeatedly, ten times or more. The rearrangement joins TRBV4-3 to TRBJ1-3; a weak D match, TRBD1 (6 bases). CDR1 and CDR2 from the germline V gene are LGHNA and YSLEER. V shed 3 bases and J shed 2 bases, with 8 bases lying between them. The CDR3 totals 14 residues. The CDR3: CASSHTGPGNTIYF. For the CDR3, the DNA is TGCGCCAGCAGCCATACAGGGCCTGGAAACACCATATATTTT.

In its sample, this clonotype was seen a few times. V and J are TRBV5-1 and TRBJ1-2; D is ambiguous. The CDR3 sequence is 16 residues long. V lost 3 bases, J lost 6 bases, and 21 bases lay in between. CDR1 is SGHRS and CDR2 is YFSETQ in the germline V gene. In nucleotides, the CDR3 is TGCGCCAGCAGCTACGCGTCGGGCCTACTACCGGATGGCTACACCTTC. Its protein is CASSYASGLLPDGYTF.

This clonotype was detected many times. This chain uses TRBV7-2 with TRBJ2-7, with 7 bases aligning to TRBD1. The CDR3 sequence is 13 residues long. With V trimmed by 5 bases and J by 1 base, 2 bases remained unmatched. Germline-derived CDR1 and CDR2 are SGHTA and FQGNSA. The CDR3 loop reads CASSRDSSYEQYF. CDR3 DNA: TGTGCCAGCAGCCGGGACAGTTCCTACGAGCAGTACTTC.

This clonotype was counted many times. The chain combines TRBV7-2 with TRBJ1-5; 7 nucleotides align to TRBD1. The junction had 1 base not matched to a gene; V was cut back by 1 base and J by 1 base. The CDR3 is 15 residues long. Per the germline V gene, CDR1 is SGHTA and CDR2 is FQGNSA. The CDR3 sequence is CASSLVQGSNQPQHF. Here the CDR3 DNA reads TGTGCCAGCAGCTTAGTACAGGGGAGCAATCAGCCCCAGCATTTT.